This TCR beta chain was recovered during a study of T-cell memory formation after mild COVID-19. At the level of the study: TCR clustering was largely donor specific.

V lost 4 bases, J lost 5 bases, and 9 bases lay in between. This CDR3 is 12 amino acids long. Germline lookup yields CDR1 SGHRS and CDR2 YFSETQ. Findings of the study overall: Among contracting clones, CD4+ were mainly CM/EM and CD8+ enriched in EMRA. Later expanders leaned CD4+, whereas clones that contracted between day 15 and 85 were balanced CD4/CD8.

This clonotype was found many times. Its antigen is not identified. TCRdb passed the 5' RACE reads through MiXCR, listing each CDR3 protein once. The sample lists roughly 280,000 distinct CDR3 sequences; under 20% were seen once. The chain couples TRBV5-1 to TRBJ1-1, with TRBD1 as a possible D gene (6 bases). The source of this sequence is a man in his late teens or twenties who had mild COVID-19 (a few samples of this study predate the infection). Cell type and time point are not known. Sequenced input: PBMCs or a T cell subset sorted from them (not recorded which). This CDR3 reads CASSEGGTEAFF. The CDR3 DNA is TGCGCCAGCAGCGAGGGGGGAACTGAAGCTTTCTTT.